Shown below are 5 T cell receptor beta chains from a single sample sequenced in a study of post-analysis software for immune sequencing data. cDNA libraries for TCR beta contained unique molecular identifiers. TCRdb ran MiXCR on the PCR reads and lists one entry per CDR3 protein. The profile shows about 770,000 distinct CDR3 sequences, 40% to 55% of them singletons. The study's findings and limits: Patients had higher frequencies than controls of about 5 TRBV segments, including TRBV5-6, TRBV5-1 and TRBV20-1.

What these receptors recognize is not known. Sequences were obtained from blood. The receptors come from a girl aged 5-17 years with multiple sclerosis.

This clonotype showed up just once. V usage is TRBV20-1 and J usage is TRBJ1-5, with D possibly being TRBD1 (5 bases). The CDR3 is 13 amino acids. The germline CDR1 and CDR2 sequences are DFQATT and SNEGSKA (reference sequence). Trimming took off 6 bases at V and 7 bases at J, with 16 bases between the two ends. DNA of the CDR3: TGCAGTGCCCCCGGAGCCGGGGGACAGCCCCAGCATTTT. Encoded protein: CSAPGAGGQPQHF.

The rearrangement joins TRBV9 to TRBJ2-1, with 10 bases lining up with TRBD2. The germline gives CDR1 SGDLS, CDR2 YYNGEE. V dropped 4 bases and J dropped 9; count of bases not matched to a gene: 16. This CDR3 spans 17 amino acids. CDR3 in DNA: TGTGCCAGCAGCACATCCGGGACTAGCGCCCGGGTGAGTGAGCAGTTCTTC. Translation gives CASSTSGTSARVSEQFF.

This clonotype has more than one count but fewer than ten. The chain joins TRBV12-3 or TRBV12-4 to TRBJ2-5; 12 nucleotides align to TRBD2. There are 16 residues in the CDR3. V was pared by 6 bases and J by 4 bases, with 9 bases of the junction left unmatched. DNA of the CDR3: TGTGCCAGCAGCTCAGGACTAGCGGGATATCGAGAGACCCAGTACTTC. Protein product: CASSSGLAGYRETQYF.

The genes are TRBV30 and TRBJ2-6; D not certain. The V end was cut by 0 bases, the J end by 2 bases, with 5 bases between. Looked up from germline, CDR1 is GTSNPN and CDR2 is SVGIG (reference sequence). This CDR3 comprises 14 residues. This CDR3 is CAWSVGPGANVLTF. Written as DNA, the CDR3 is TGTGCCTGGAGTGTGGGTCCTGGGGCCAACGTCCTGACTTTC.

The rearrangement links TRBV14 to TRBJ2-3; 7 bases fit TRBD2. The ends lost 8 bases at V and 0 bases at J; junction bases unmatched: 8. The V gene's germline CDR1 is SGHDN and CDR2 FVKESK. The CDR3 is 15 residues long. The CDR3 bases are TGTGCCAGCGGGGGGGGACGGACTAGCACAGATACGCAGTATTTT. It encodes CASGGGRTSTDTQYF.